This is a list of T cell receptor delta chains from one sample in a study of Vδ1+ human thymocytes. TCRdb fed the multiplex PCR reads to CATT. Of around 76,000 delta-chain clones in the sample, approximately 37% are singletons; the top ten hold more than 0.25%. Sequencing was done on a sample of Vdelta1+ gamma-delta thymocytes from the thymus. The receptors shown here come from a boy in the first two years of life who had congenital heart surgery. The CDR3 runs from the conserved cysteine through the conserved F or W. The D gene is left open where the match is weak. Size is stated for part of the rows, as once, few or many counts, or as a class when the clone is expanded.

>TRDJ1|20|few|TRDD3|TRDV1
TGTGCTCTTGGGGAACTCGCGTCGTTTCGTACCTGGGGGATACGCGGTAAACTCATCTTT
CALGELASFRTWGIRGKLIF
>TRDJ1|11|few|NA|TRDV2
TGTGCCTCTCCGGGGACCGATAAACTCATCTTT
CASPGTDKLIF
>TRDJ1|19|few|TRDD3|TRDV1
TGTGCTCTGGCCCGACAATTCGGTACTGGGGGTCTGGACACCGATAAACTCATCTTT
CALARQFGTGGLDTDKLIF
>TRDJ1|21|NA|TRDD3|TRDV1
TGTGCTCTTGGGGAACTTCCAGTTGCGGTTACTGGGGGACATTTGGCCGATAAACTCATCTTT
CALGELPVAVTGGHLADKLIF
>TRDJ1|18|NA|TRDD3|TRDV1
TGTGCTCTTGGGGGGGATTTGGGATACGCCCAGTACACCGATAAACTCATCTTT
CALGGDLGYAQYTDKLIF
>TRDJ1|16|NA|TRDD3|TRDV2
TGTGCCTGTGACTCAGGGGGATGGCCATTCACCGATAAACTGATCTTT
CACDSGGWPFTDKLIF
>TRDJ1|17|NA|NA|TRDV1
TGTGCTCTTGGGGAACGGCGGACGGTCACATACGCCCTTAAACTCATCTTT
CALGERRTVTYALKLIF
>TRDJ1|21|few|TRDD3|TRDV1
TGTGCTCTTGGGGGCCCCAAGTCCTACGCTTTACTGGGGGTCTACACCGATAAACTCATCTTT
CALGGPKSYALLGVYTDKLIF
>TRDJ1|19|few|NA|TRDV1
TGTGCTCTTGGGGATTCCACCCTACTCTCGGGGTTTTACACCGATAAACTCATCTTT
CALGDSTLLSGFYTDKLIF
>TRDJ1|15|NA|NA|TRDV1
TGTGCTCTTGGGGAGCACCCAGGGGGCTGGGGCAAACTCATCTTT
CALGEHPGGWGKLIF
>TRDJ1|15|NA|NA|TRDV1
TGTGCTCTTGGGGAACTCAAGGAGGGCACCGATAAACTCATCTTT
CALGELKEGTDKLIF
>TRDJ1|19|few|TRDD3|TRDV1
TGTGCTCTTGGGGCCCCGGCCTTCAGCGGGATACGGGACACCGATAAACTCATCTTT
CALGAPAFSGIRDTDKLIF
>TRDJ2|18|NA|TRDD3|TRDV1
TGTGCTCTTGGGAGTACGGAACTGGGGACACAGAAGACAGCACAACTCTTCTTT
CALGSTELGTQKTAQLFF
>TRDJ1|19|NA|TRDD3|TRDV1
TGTGCTCTTGGGGAAAGGCCCCTTCCTGCCTGGGGGATACGTGGTAAACTCATCTTT
CALGERPLPAWGIRGKLIF
>TRDJ1|21|NA|TRDD3|TRDV1
TGTGCTCTTGGGGAAGGGGGCTTCCCCACTGGGGCCGCCCGAAGGACCGATAAACTCATCTTT
CALGEGGFPTGAARRTDKLIF
>TRDJ1|20|few|TRDD3|TRDV1
TGTGCTCTTGGGGAACGTGCGAATTCCGGGGATACCCCGTACACCGATAAACTCATCTTT
CALGERANSGDTPYTDKLIF
>TRDJ1|21|NA|TRDD3|TRDV1
TGTGCTCTTGGGGTTCTTCCTACCACGCGGTTTACTGGGGGATCATACTATAAACTCATCTTT
CALGVLPTTRFTGGSYYKLIF
>TRDJ1|16|NA|NA|TRDV1
TGTGCTCTTAGGGAGAGCACCGGTGGATCTCCCGATAAACTCATCTTT
CALRESTGGSPDKLIF
>TRDJ1|22|NA|TRDD3|TRDV1
TGTGCTCTTGGGGAAAGCGCCTCCCGGGGTACTGGGGGCCCTTCCCCAACCGATAAACTCATCTTT
CALGESASRGTGGPSPTDKLIF
>TRDJ1|18|few|TRDD3|TRDV1
TGTGCTCTTGGGGAACTATTGTTGGCTGGGGGGTACACCGATAAACTCATCTTT
CALGELLLAGGYTDKLIF
>TRDJ1|21|NA|TRDD3|TRDV1
TGTGCTCTTGGGGAATCCTCCACCACACTTTACTGGGGGAAGTACACCGATAAACTCATCTTT
CALGESSTTLYWGKYTDKLIF
>TRDJ1|16|NA|NA|TRDV2
TGTGCCTGTGACACCGGGGGGCAAAGAGACACCGATAAACTCATCTTT
CACDTGGQRDTDKLIF
>TRDJ1|24|NA|TRDD2|TRDV1
TGTGCTCTTGGGGCACCATTCCTACCCATGCGTATGGGGCTCATAAATATGTACACCGATAAACTCATCTTT
CALGAPFLPMRMGLINMYTDKLIF
>TRDJ1|20|few|TRDD3|TRDV1
TGTGCTCTTGGGGAGCTAGTTCGGTTTGCTGGGGGATACTTGGACGATAAACTCATCTTT
CALGELVRFAGGYLDDKLIF
>TRDJ1|24|NA|TRDD3|TRDV1
TGTGCTCTTGGGGCCATTGAGGCCTTCCTTACAGGAGGTACTGGGGGATACGCGACCGATAAACTCATCTTT
CALGAIEAFLTGGTGGYATDKLIF
>TRDJ1|20|NA|NA|TRDV1
TGTGCTCTTGGGGAGCCCGCTAAGGCCTTCTGGGAAGGATTAACCGATAAACTCATCTTT
CALGEPAKAFWEGLTDKLIF
>TRDJ1|19|few|TRDD3|TRDV1
TGTGCTCTTGGGGAACGCCCCCTTAACCGTTGGGGGAGGACCGATAAACTCATCTTT
CALGERPLNRWGRTDKLIF
>TRDJ1|19|NA|NA|TRDV2
TGTGCCTGTGCCATCCCCCGCCTGCTGGTGAATCCCTACACCGATAAACTCATCTTT
CACAIPRLLVNPYTDKLIF
>TRDJ1|23|NA|TRDD3|TRDV1
TGTGCTCTTGGGGAACAGTGTCCCTACGAGTACTGGGGGATACGATCGTACACCGATAAACTCATCTTT
CALGEQCPYEYWGIRSYTDKLIF
>TRDJ1|17|NA|NA|TRDV1
TGTGCTCTCCTTCTCCTACGTCGGACTTGGGACACCGATAAACTCATCTTT
CALLLLRRTWDTDKLIF
>TRDJ1|18|few|TRDD2|TRDV1
TGTGCTCTTGGGGACCGTTCCTACGTCCTGCTTCACACCGATAAACTCATCTTT
CALGDRSYVLLHTDKLIF
>TRDJ1|15|few|TRDD3|TRDV2
TGTGCCTGTGACACCTACTGGGGGAGCACCGATAAACTCATCTTC
CACDTYWGSTDKLIF
>TRDJ1|20|NA|NA|TRDV1
TGTGCTCTTGGGGAGCCCAATTCCTACCGAGGATACGGCCGCACCGATAAACTCATCTTT
CALGEPNSYRGYGRTDKLIF
>TRDJ1|18|once|NA|TRDV1
TGTGCTCTTGGGAAACTAGTTCGAGACCGGTCGGTCACCGATAAACTCATCTTT
CALGKLVRDRSVTDKLIF
>TRDJ1|19|few|TRDD3|TRDV1
TGTGCTCTTGGAAGGGGCCCATTACTGGGGGACTCGTACACCGATAAACTCATCTTT
CALGRGPLLGDSYTDKLIF
>TRDJ1|22|NA|TRDD3|TRDV1
TGTGCTCTTGGGGACCCAGGGGCCCCTACCGTTCTCGGGGGATACCCCACCGATAAACTCATCTTT
CALGDPGAPTVLGGYPTDKLIF
>TRDJ1|22|NA|TRDD3|TRDV1
TGTGCTCTTGGGGAACTTCCTACCCTGCTGGGGGATAGGGCGAGGTACACCGATAAACTCATCTTT
CALGELPTLLGDRARYTDKLIF
>TRDJ1|19|few|TRDD3|TRDV1
TGTGCTCTTGGGGAACTAACCTACTGGGTGGGGGATCCCACCGATAAACTCATCTTT
CALGELTYWVGDPTDKLIF
>TRDJ1|20|NA|TRDD3|TRDV1
TGTGCTCTTGGAATGGGTTCCTTTCTACTGGGGGTCATGTACACCGATAAACTCATCTTT
CALGMGSFLLGVMYTDKLIF
>TRDJ1|20|NA|TRDD3|TRDV1
TGTGCTCTTGGGGAACGTACTGGGGGATACGTGCAAAGGTACACCGATAAACTCATCTTT
CALGERTGGYVQRYTDKLIF
>TRDJ1|24|NA|TRDD3|TRDV1
TGTGCTCTTGGGGACTACAGTACCCGCCCGCCTTACTGGGGGATACGTGAGTACACCGATAAACTCATCTTT
CALGDYSTRPPYWGIREYTDKLIF
>TRDJ1|22|few|TRDD3|TRDV1
TGTGCTCTTGGGGAACTTTATGTCCTACGTCCCTACTGGGGGATTAAAACCGATAAACTCATCTTT
CALGELYVLRPYWGIKTDKLIF
>TRDJ1|22|NA|TRDD3|TRDV1
TGTGCTCTTGGGGAACTAAGGCCTACCCGGTGTTCGGGGGATTCTTACACCGATAAACTCATCTTT
CALGELRPTRCSGDSYTDKLIF